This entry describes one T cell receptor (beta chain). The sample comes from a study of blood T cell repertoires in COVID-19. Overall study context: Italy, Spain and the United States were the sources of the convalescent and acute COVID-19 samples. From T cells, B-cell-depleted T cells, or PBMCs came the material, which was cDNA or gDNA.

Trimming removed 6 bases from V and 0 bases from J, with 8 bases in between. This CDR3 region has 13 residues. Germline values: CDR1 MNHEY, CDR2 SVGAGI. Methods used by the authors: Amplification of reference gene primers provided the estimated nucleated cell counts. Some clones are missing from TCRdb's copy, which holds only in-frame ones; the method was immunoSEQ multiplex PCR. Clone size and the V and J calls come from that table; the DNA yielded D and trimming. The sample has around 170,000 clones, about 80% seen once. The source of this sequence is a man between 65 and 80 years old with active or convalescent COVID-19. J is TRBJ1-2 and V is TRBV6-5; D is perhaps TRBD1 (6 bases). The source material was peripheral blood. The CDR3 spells CASSRDTNYGYTF. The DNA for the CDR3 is TGTGCCAGCAGCCGGGACACTAACTATGGCTACACCTTC.